This T cell receptor beta chain was sequenced during a study of blood T cell repertoires in COVID-19 (TCRdb year 2020). Broadly, across the study: The collaborator samples originated in the United States, Italy and Spain and spanned the acute and convalescent phases of COVID-19. Nearly every sample came with metadata listing a de-identified subject ID, COVID-19 status, age in years and sex. The prospective study material was composed of cDNA or gDNA derived from T cells, B-cell-depleted T cells, or PBMCs. Where HLA class I and class II types were available, the types were taken from metadata supplied by the sample provider, not from assay-based typing. The dataset comprised deeply sampled blood TCRbeta repertoires from subjects exposed to, actively infected with, or recovered from COVID-19. A freely available public database, intended as a resource for researchers studying the immune response to SARS-CoV-2, is where the repertoires were released. Samples were obtained from the ongoing ImmuneRACE study (first 160 participants) and from 1,254 subjects provided by 6 global collaborators. The investigation overall reported the following: How much clinical and demographic metadata was included differed by source and by participant, and the metadata was provided uncurated.

The immunoSEQ Assay, a bias-controlled multiplex PCR, was used to amplify TCRbeta CDR3 regions from genomic DNA. As for the original processing: The number of nucleated cells in each sample was estimated by amplification of reference gene primers within the assay. To quantify the absolute abundance of each unique TCRbeta CDR3 rearrangement, sequence reads were collapsed and filtered. For each sample, productive Simpson clonality was calculated by taking the square root of Simpson's diversity index across productive rearrangements. TCRdb's version of the immuneACCESS table is confined to in-frame rearrangements and falls short of the full clone set. An unresolved V gene accounts for under half of the shortfall where checked; the remainder is of unknown origin. The V and J calls and clone size were taken over from that table, and D and trimming were inferred from the DNA. The table for this sample lists 390,000 or so clones; roughly nine tenths of them were counted only once. The ten largest clones take up roughly 1% of the sample.

With respect to this clone: Which antigen it targets is not known. No clone much larger than this one lies a single base away; base qualities are absent.

Spanning cysteine to phenylalanine, the CDR3 consists of 15 amino acids. Left in the record is the CDR3 DNA by itself, 45 bases read in frame from the first base. Trimming costs V 1 base and J 8 bases, and their ends lie 17 bases apart. CDR1 and CDR2 are drawn from the germline V gene: MGHRA, YSYEKL. Participants in the prospective study were aged roughly 18 to 95 years, lived in under 30 United States geographic areas, and enrolled through a virtual design. In the prospective study, participants were assigned to cohorts based on the clinical history participants reported in a screening survey and a study questionnaire. Recovered participants in ImmuneRACE Cohort 3 were defined as having two consecutive negative NP/OP PCR tests, clearance from a healthcare professional, or resolution of symptoms. Each participant in the prospective study had whole blood, serum and a nasopharyngeal or oropharyngeal swab collected by mobile phlebotomists. Prospective study participants could optionally give additional blood draws and questionnaires over a roughly two-month period. Before DNA extraction, blood samples from the prospective study were shipped at room temperature or frozen.

Material for sequencing was PBMCs or T cells enriched from blood (not recorded which). The sequence was collected from a man aged 18 to 29 who had recovered from COVID-19. This chain joins TRBV4-1 to TRBJ1-2; the D gene is not confidently resolved. The CDR3 protein is CASSQGKYEGLGYTF. The nucleotide sequence reads as follows: TGCGCCAGCAGCCAAGGAAAGTACGAGGGTTTGGGCTACACCTTC.